The clone carrying this TCR beta chain was recorded once. Its antigen is as yet unknown. For the second PCR, which ran for roughly 6 to 11 cycles, a sample-barcoded 5' primer and a J-beta primer mix were used. TCRdb reprocessed the 5' RACE reads via MiXCR and lists one record per CDR3 protein. The repertoire has about 680,000 distinct CDR3 sequences, about 52% of them found once; the top ten carry roughly 30%. These data are taken from a study of blood T cells in healthy people across ages. General study findings and limits: The long-lived group displayed more naive CD4+ cells, plus higher diversity, than the aged donors did. Roughly linear declines in TCR beta diversity per million T cells occurred with age.

From germline, CDR1 is DFQATT and CDR2 SNEGSKA (reference sequence). The V gene end was trimmed by 6 bases and the J gene end by 6 bases; junction bases not matched to a gene: 9. This CDR3 spans 14 amino acids. Specimen: blood. The gene calls are TRBV20-1 and TRBJ2-2; TRBD1 matches 8 bases. This clonotype was obtained from an older woman in good health. The CDR3 DNA is TGCAGTGCACCGCAGGGGGCGCGATCCGGGGAGCTGTTTTTT. As protein: CSAPQGARSGELFF.